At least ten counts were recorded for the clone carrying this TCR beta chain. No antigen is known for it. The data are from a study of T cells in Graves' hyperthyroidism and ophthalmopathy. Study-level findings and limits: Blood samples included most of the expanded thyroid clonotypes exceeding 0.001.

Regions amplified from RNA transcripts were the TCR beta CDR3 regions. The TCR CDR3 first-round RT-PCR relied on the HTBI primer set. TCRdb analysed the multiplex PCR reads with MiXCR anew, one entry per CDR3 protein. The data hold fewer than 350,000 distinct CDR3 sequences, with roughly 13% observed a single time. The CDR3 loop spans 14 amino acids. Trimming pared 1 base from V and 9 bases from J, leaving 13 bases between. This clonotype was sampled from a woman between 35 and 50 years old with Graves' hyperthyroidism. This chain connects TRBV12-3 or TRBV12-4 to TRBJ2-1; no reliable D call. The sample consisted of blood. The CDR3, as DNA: TGTGCCAGCAGTTTAGTGCAGGTAGCTAGTGAGCAGTTCTTC. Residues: CASSLVQVASEQFF.